This is a list of T cell receptor beta chains from one sample in a study of OX40 agonist ivuxolimab in advanced cancers. Generated by immunoSEQ multiplex PCR, the TCRdb table keeps only in-frame clones and is missing some. The sample comprises about 36,000 clones, more than 75% of which are singletons, and 13% rests with the top ten. Sequencing used CD4+ or CD8+ T cells sorted from blood, obtained in a trial of the OX40 agonist ivuxolimab. These receptors originate from an adult with an advanced solid tumor such as melanoma, head and neck, liver or kidney cancer. CDR3s include the opening cysteine and the closing phenylalanine or tryptophan. Fields, in order: J gene, D gene, clone size, V gene, CDR3 protein, CDR3 DNA. The D gene is left open where the match is weak. Clone size is not always given. Where it is, it says once, few, many or a class for expanded clones.

J gene: TRBJ2-7
D gene: .
clone size: .
V gene: TRBV19
CDR3 protein: CASSMTRYEQYF
CDR3 DNA: TGTGCCAGTAGTATGACGAGGTACGAGCAGTACTTC

J gene: TRBJ2-7
D gene: TRBD2
clone size: .
V gene: TRBV5-4
CDR3 protein: CASSLTSGSHYEQYF
CDR3 DNA: TGTGCCAGCAGCTTGACTAGCGGGAGTCATTACGAGCAGTACTTC

J gene: TRBJ2-2
D gene: TRBD2
clone size: once
V gene: TRBV13
CDR3 protein: CASEPSGRNTGELFF
CDR3 DNA: TGTGCCAGCGAACCTAGCGGGAGGAACACCGGGGAGCTGTTTTTT

J gene: TRBJ1-1
D gene: .
clone size: few
V gene: TRBV6-5
CDR3 protein: CASSYQGGPAEAFF
CDR3 DNA: TGTGCCAGCAGTTATCAGGGAGGTCCGGCTGAAGCTTTCTTT

J gene: TRBJ2-3
D gene: TRBD2
clone size: .
V gene: TRBV28
CDR3 protein: CASSLREPSGLTDTQYF
CDR3 DNA: TGTGCCAGCAGTTTAAGAGAACCTAGCGGGCTCACAGATACGCAGTATTTT

J gene: TRBJ2-7
D gene: .
clone size: .
V gene: TRBV27
CDR3 protein: CASSPTGAYEQYF
CDR3 DNA: TGTGCCAGCAGTCCCACCGGGGCCTACGAGCAGTACTTC

J gene: TRBJ2-3
D gene: .
clone size: .
V gene: TRBV27
CDR3 protein: CASSPIWGGRSTDTQYF
CDR3 DNA: TGTGCCAGCAGTCCTATTTGGGGGGGGCGTAGCACAGATACGCAGTATTTT

J gene: TRBJ2-5
D gene: .
clone size: .
V gene: TRBV5-3
CDR3 protein: CASTPTGANGETQYF
CDR3 DNA: TGTGCCAGCACCCCAACGGGGGCGAATGGAGAGACCCAGTACTTC

J gene: TRBJ2-7
D gene: .
clone size: .
V gene: TRBV2
CDR3 protein: CASSSNYEQYF
CDR3 DNA: TGTGCCAGCAGTTCGAACTACGAGCAGTACTTC

J gene: TRBJ2-7
D gene: TRBD2
clone size: .
V gene: TRBV5-1
CDR3 protein: CASSLILAGVNEQYF
CDR3 DNA: TGCGCCAGCAGCTTGATCCTAGCGGGAGTGAACGAGCAGTACTTC

J gene: TRBJ2-7
D gene: .
clone size: .
V gene: TRBV4-3
CDR3 protein: CASSQAFQAESSYEQYF
CDR3 DNA: TGCGCCAGCAGCCAAGCCTTTCAGGCTGAGAGCTCCTACGAGCAGTACTTC